Below, one T cell receptor (beta chain) is given with its context. Its antigen is unidentified. PCR involved 60 Vbeta and 13 Jbeta primers. Profiled with immunoSEQ multiplex PCR; TCRdb holds only in-frame clones, not every one. This table has fewer than 200,000 clones, approximately 81% appearing once. This CDR3 has 15 residues. J was trimmed by 3 bases and V by 6 bases; bases with no gene match: 7. The germline V gene has CDR1 SGHRS and CDR2 YFSETQ. These data belong to a study of cytomegalovirus exposure and HLA in healthy donors. Study-level points and caveats: Clonal expansion, a later analysis showed, was greater in HLA-associated TCR beta chains than in equally common others. Sequencing depth roughly uniform across donors was assumed in presence/absence analyses. It emerged from a later analysis that several of the most significant clusters appeared to be linked to common viral pathogens. Reported results showed that the classifier diagnosed cytomegalovirus status with high specificity and sensitivity.

The sample was PBMCs. The V call is TRBV5-1, the J call TRBJ2-2; 8 bases are a match to TRBD1. The clonotype originates from a woman aged 18 to 35 in good health and CMV-seronegative. CDR3 sequence (DNA): TGCGCCAGCAACCCAGGGGGCTCGTACACCGGGGAGCTGTTTTTT. This gives the protein CASNPGGSYTGELFF.